The text below deals with one TCR beta chain. This entry belongs to a study of blood T cell repertoires in COVID-19. In the study overall: The samples span acute and convalescent COVID-19 from the United States, Italy and Spain. PBMCs, B-cell-depleted T cells, or T cells provided the cDNA or gDNA that made up the material.

In the original processing: Reference gene primer amplification gave nucleated cell count estimates. Assay used: immunoSEQ multiplex PCR; TCRdb lists only in-frame clones, some missing. For V, J and clone size, that table is used; D and trimming come from the DNA. The sample shows tens of thousands of clones, around 80% of them seen only once. This CDR3 has 13 residues. V was cut by 6 bases and J by 2 bases, with 9 bases left in between. CDR1 is LNHDA, CDR2 SQIVND, per germline (reference sequence). The chain has TRBV19 and TRBJ2-3; perhaps TRBD2 as D (6 bases). Sequenced material: peripheral blood. The TCR comes from a man aged 60 to 69 with active or convalescent COVID-19. CDR3 DNA sequence: TGTGCCAGTAGGGGGGGTAACACAGATACGCAGTATTTT. Encoded protein: CASRGGNTDTQYF.